Below are 22 T cell receptor beta chains sequenced from a single sample in a study of T cell responses to AZD1222 COVID-19 vaccine. The data were produced by immunoSEQ multiplex PCR, yet TCRdb's version contains in-frame clones alone and is incomplete. The sample lists 110,000 or so clones, 80% to 95% seen once, with approximately 4.8% in the top ten. This material consisted of peripheral blood, taken on day 0 of AZD1222 vaccination. The receptors here all came from an adult in good health.

This clone has only one observation. The chain carries TRBV9 and TRBJ2-7; perhaps TRBD2 as D (5 bases). V dropped 4 bases and J dropped 9 bases, with 20 bases sitting between them. This CDR3 comprises 14 residues. Germline V gene data show CDR1 as SGDLS and CDR2 as YYNGEE. The CDR3 DNA follows: TGTGCCAGCAGCCCTCCTGGCGGAGGACGGTGGCAGTACTTC. Protein sequence: CASSPPGGGRWQYF.

Concerning this clone itself: Additional DNA sequences in this sample encode the identical CDR3. The chain combines TRBV5-1 with TRBJ1-1; possibly TRBD1 for D (5 bases). The CDR3 is 14 amino acids. CDR1 and CDR2 (germline): SGHRS, YFSETQ. V lost 0 bases and J lost 0, with 6 bases in between. This CDR3 is CASSLGTLNTEAFF. The CDR3 DNA is TGCGCCAGCAGCTTGGGGACACTGAACACTGAAGCTTTCTTT.

V is TRBV7-9 and J is TRBJ2-3; a weak D match, TRBD2 (6 bases). Germline CDR1 SEHNR, CDR2 FQNEAQ (reference sequence). CDR3 length: 19 residues. Trimming removed 5 bases from V and 0 bases from J, with 24 bases in between. The CDR3 DNA reads as TGTGCCAGCAGCCTAAGATTCTCAACAACTAGCCGCAGCACAGATACGCAGTATTTT. As protein: CASSLRFSTTSRSTDTQYF.

This clone was seen a single time. The chain joins TRBV19 to TRBJ1-2; 7 bases are a match to TRBD1. Germline-derived CDR1 and CDR2 are LNHDA and SQIVND (reference sequence). CDR3 size: 15 residues. The ends lost 0 bases at V and 4 bases at J; junction bases unmatched: 5. This CDR3 reads CASSIDLQGFYGYTF. CDR3 sequence (DNA): TGTGCCAGTAGTATAGACCTACAGGGGTTCTATGGCTACACCTTC.

This rearrangement joins TRBV28 to TRBJ1-5; tentative D call: TRBD1 (5 bases). Germline loops: CDR1 MDHEN, CDR2 SYDVKM. V dropped 5 bases and J dropped 0 bases, with 8 bases sitting between them. CDR3 length: 14 residues. CDR3 residues: CASSRQNSNQPQHF. The CDR3, as DNA: TGTGCCAGCAGTCGACAGAATAGCAATCAGCCCCAGCATTTT. Together with reference TRBV28 and TRBJ1-5, the CDR3 gives the full variable domain: DVKVTQSSRYLVKRTGEKVFLECVQDMDHENMFWYRQDPGLGLRLIYFSYDVKMKEKGDIPEGYSVSREKKERFSLILESASTNQTSMYLCASSRQNSNQPQHFGDGTRLSIL.

The V gene is TRBV28, the J gene TRBJ1-5, with a tentative D call TRBD1 (6 bases). V dropped 5 bases and J dropped 5 bases, with 19 bases sitting between them. The germline gives CDR1 MDHEN, CDR2 SYDVKM. The CDR3 totals 16 residues. This CDR3 reads CASSAWDGGFHQPQHF. The CDR3 nucleotides are TGTGCCAGCAGTGCGTGGGACGGGGGCTTCCATCAGCCCCAGCATTTT.

DNA of the CDR3: TGTGCCAGCAGGAGCCCGGGACAGGGAACAGATACGCAGTATTTT. This gives the protein CASRSPGQGTDTQYF. V usage is TRBV7-9 and J usage is TRBJ2-3; the match to TRBD1 covers 9 bases. CDR3 length: 15 residues. With 6 bases clipped from V and 3 bases from J, the junction kept 7 bases outside the gene matches. Germline V gives CDR1 SEHNR, CDR2 FQNEAQ (reference sequence). Combining the CDR3 with reference TRBV7-9 and TRBJ2-3 gives the whole variable domain DTGVSQNPRHKITKRGQNVTFRCDPISEHNRLYWYRQTLGQGPEFLTYFQNEAQLEKSRLLSDRFSAERPKGSFSTLEIQRTEQGDSAMYLCASRSPGQGTDTQYFGPGTRLTVL.

V and J are TRBV6-5 and TRBJ1-1; 7 bases align to TRBD1. V was clipped by 0 bases and J by 0 bases; unmatched bases: 1. The CDR3 runs to 15 residues. Germline V gene data show CDR1 as MNHEY and CDR2 as SVGAGI. CDR3 residues: CASSYSGQLNTEAFF. DNA for the CDR3: TGTGCCAGCAGTTACTCGGGACAGTTGAACACTGAAGCTTTCTTT.

The chain employs TRBV7-8 and TRBJ1-6; 7 nucleotides agree with TRBD1. This CDR3 comprises 16 residues. Germline V gene lookup returns CDR1 SGHVS and CDR2 FQNEAQ. Trimming took 5 bases from V and 5 from J; bases not matched to a gene: 9. The CDR3 spells CASSPRTGLDNSPLHF. The CDR3 DNA follows: TGTGCCAGCAGCCCTAGGACAGGCCTCGATAATTCACCCCTCCACTTT.

This chain joins TRBV19 and TRBJ1-3; TRBD1 matches 8 bases. V was pared by 4 bases and J by 0 bases, with 2 bases of the junction left unmatched. The germline V gene has CDR1 LNHDA and CDR2 SQIVND (reference sequence). The length of the CDR3 is 15 residues. The CDR3, as DNA: TGTGCCAGTAGTACCGGACAGGGCTCTGGAAACACCATATATTTT. Translating it yields CASSTGQGSGNTIYF.

V is TRBV27 and J is TRBJ1-5; D remains unclear. V was cut by 0 bases and J by 2 bases, with 8 bases left in between. The V gene's germline CDR1 is MNHEY and CDR2 SMNVEV (reference sequence). This CDR3 has 15 amino acids. The CDR3 loop reads CASSLSLGGNQPQHF. CDR3 nucleotide sequence: TGTGCCAGCAGTTTATCCCTCGGAGGCAATCAGCCCCAGCATTTT.

This sequence joins TRBV2 and TRBJ2-2; the D is unclear. Looked up from germline, CDR1 is SNHLY and CDR2 is FYNNEI. Trimming removed 3 bases at V and 2 bases at J, with 10 bases between. The CDR3 covers 15 residues. The CDR3 DNA reads TGTGCCAGCAGTGACGGCAGGCTCAACACCGGGGAGCTGTTTTTT. Translated: CASSDGRLNTGELFF.

This clone appeared once. V gene TRBV24-1 combines with J gene TRBJ1-4; a weak D match, TRBD1 (6 bases). V shed 2 bases and J shed 8 bases, with 17 bases lying between them. Germline V CDR1 and CDR2: KGHDR, SFDVKD. The CDR3 extends over 16 amino acids. The CDR3 nucleotides read TGTGCCACCAGTGATTCCCCCCTAACAGGGAACGAAAAACTGTTTTTT. Its protein is CATSDSPLTGNEKLFF.

The chain employs TRBV30 and TRBJ2-7, with 11 bases aligning to TRBD1. Unmatched junction bases numbered 11, after V lost 0 bases and J lost 7 bases. This CDR3 is built from 16 residues. Germline lookup yields CDR1 GTSNPN and CDR2 SVGIG (reference sequence). The CDR3 protein is CAWSVHPPGTGGEQYF. The DNA for the CDR3 is TGTGCCTGGAGTGTTCACCCTCCGGGGACAGGGGGGGAGCAGTACTTC.

The gene calls are TRBV5-5 and TRBJ2-2; D might be TRBD1 (5 bases). The CDR3 contains 19 residues. Germline CDR1 is SGHKS and CDR2 is YYEKEE (reference sequence). The ends were cut back, 0 bases at V and 5 bases at J, with 23 bases in the middle. The DNA for the CDR3 is TGTGCCAGCAGCTTGGCTCCCGCAGGGCAGTTGGTTGGGACCGGGGAGCTGTTTTTT. This encodes CASSLAPAGQLVGTGELFF.

This clone was picked up one time. At the DNA level, this CDR3 is encoded by other sequences in the same sample as well. This chain joins TRBV6-5 and TRBJ2-5, with D uncertain. Germline CDR1 is MNHEY and CDR2 is SVGAGI. Trimming removed 2 bases from V and 4 bases from J, with 5 bases in between. The CDR3 loop spans 12 amino acids. The CDR3 DNA is TGTGCCAGCAGTTACGGTGGAGAGACCCAGTACTTC. Its translation: CASSYGGETQYF.

The DNA of the CDR3 is TGTGCCAGCAGCTTGAACAGGGCTGGAAACACCATATATTTT. Its translation is CASSLNRAGNTIYF. The chain is built from TRBV5-4 and TRBJ1-3, with D maybe TRBD1 (6 bases). The length of the CDR3 is 14 residues. Germline-derived CDR1 and CDR2 are SGHNT and YYREEE (reference sequence). Trimming took off 1 base at V and 2 bases at J, with 7 bases between the two ends.

The rearrangement joins TRBV6-5 to TRBJ1-6; the D gene is possibly TRBD1 (5 bases). The germline V gene encodes CDR1 MNHEY and CDR2 SVGAGI. CDR3 length: 15 residues. Trimming took 6 bases from V and 6 from J, leaving 15 bases between them. CDR3 bases: TGTGCCAGCAGCCAGACCGGGACGGTTAATTCACCCCTCCACTTT. Translation: CASSQTGTVNSPLHF.

This rearrangement joins TRBV10-3 to TRBJ1-4, with 9 bases aligning to TRBD1. CDR3 length: 15 residues. Germline values: CDR1 ENHRY, CDR2 SYGVKD. The ends lost 2 bases at V and 8 bases at J; junction bases unmatched: 6. CDR3 nucleotides: TGTGCCATCAGTGAGCCCGGGACAGGGAGGGAAAAACTGTTTTTT. Amino acid sequence: CAISEPGTGREKLFF.

The rearrangement links TRBV6-5 to TRBJ1-6; 9 bases agree with TRBD1. Germline-derived CDR1 and CDR2 are MNHEY and SVGAGI. The CDR3 loop spans 14 amino acids. J lost 9 bases, V lost 2 bases, and 2 bases had no gene match. The CDR3 bases are TGTGCCAGCAGTTACCGACAGGGGGTTTCACCCCTCCACTTT. Protein product: CASSYRQGVSPLHF.

This clone was recorded once. CDR3 loop: CASSHRQTGFGSPLHF. The DNA of the CDR3 is TGTGCCAGCAGCCACCGACAAACAGGGTTTGGTTCACCCCTCCACTTT. This chain joins TRBV27 and TRBJ1-6, with D possibly TRBD1 on 6 matching bases. Trimming removed 6 bases at V and 9 bases at J, with 21 bases between. There are 16 residues in the CDR3. Germline V lookup: CDR1 MNHEY, CDR2 SMNVEV (reference sequence).

The chain recombines TRBV5-6 with TRBJ2-5; D unresolved. CDR1 and CDR2 (germline): SGHDT, YYEEEE. The CDR3 loop spans 15 amino acids. The V end was cut by 0 bases, the J end by 2 bases, with 11 bases between. CDR3 bases: TGTGCCAGCAGCTTGGTTAGATCGGCTCAAGAGACCCAGTACTTC. Its protein is CASSLVRSAQETQYF.